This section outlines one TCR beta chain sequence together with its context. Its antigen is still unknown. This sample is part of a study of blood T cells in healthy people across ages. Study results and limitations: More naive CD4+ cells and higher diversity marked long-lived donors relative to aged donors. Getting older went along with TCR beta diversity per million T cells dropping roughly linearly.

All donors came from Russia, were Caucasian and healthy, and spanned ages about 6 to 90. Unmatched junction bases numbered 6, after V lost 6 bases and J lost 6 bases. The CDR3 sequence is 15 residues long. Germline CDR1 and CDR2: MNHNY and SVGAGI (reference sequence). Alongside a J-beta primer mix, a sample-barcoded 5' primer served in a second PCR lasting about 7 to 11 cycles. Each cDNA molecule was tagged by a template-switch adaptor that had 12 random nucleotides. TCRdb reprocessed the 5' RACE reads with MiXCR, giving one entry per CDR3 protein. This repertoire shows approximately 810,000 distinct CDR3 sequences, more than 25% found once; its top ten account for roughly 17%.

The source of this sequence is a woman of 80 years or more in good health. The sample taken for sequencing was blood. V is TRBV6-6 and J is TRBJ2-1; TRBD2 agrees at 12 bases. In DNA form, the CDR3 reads TGTGCCAGCAGCCCCGGACTAGCGGGACCCAATGAGCAGTTCTTC. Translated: CASSPGLAGPNEQFF.